This TCR beta chain was recovered during a study of cytomegalovirus exposure and HLA in healthy donors. General study findings and limits: The majority of CMV-associated TCR beta chains were reported as apparently HLA-restricted in a later analysis.

The PCR employed 60 Vbeta primers together with 13 Jbeta primers. Method: immunoSEQ multiplex PCR; TCRdb's copy keeps in-frame clones and lacks some. The data hold fewer than 200,000 clones, with approximately 80% observed a single time. As to this clone: Antigen unknown.

The ends lost 1 base at V and 1 base at J; junction bases unmatched: 4. The CDR3 consists of 16 residues. Per the germline V gene, CDR1 is LGHNA and CDR2 is YSLEER. Sequencing was carried out using PBMCs. This sequence originates from a woman in her thirties or forties in good health and CMV-seropositive. This chain uses TRBV4-3 with TRBJ2-1; 7 nucleotides agree with TRBD2. The CDR3 protein is CASSQGTGGSYNEQFF. For the CDR3, the DNA is TGCGCCAGCAGCCAAGGAACGGGGGGTTCCTACAATGAGCAGTTCTTC.